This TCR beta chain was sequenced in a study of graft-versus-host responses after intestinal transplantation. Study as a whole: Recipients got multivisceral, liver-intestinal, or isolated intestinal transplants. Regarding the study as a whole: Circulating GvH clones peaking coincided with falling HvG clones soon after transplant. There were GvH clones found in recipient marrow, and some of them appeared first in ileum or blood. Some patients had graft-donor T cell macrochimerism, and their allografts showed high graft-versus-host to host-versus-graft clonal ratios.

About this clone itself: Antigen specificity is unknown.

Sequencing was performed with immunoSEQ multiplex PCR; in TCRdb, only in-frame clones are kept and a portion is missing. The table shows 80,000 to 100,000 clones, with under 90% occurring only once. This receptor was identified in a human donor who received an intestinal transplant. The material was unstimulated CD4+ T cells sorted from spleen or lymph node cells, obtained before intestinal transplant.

CDR3 nucleotide sequence: TGTGCCAGCAGCTTAGGACCCCCGGGGACAGGGTATGGCTACACCTTC. It yields the protein CASSLGPPGTGYGYTF. The chain is built from TRBV7-8 and TRBJ1-2; 9 bases agree with TRBD1. This CDR3 has 16 amino acids. The V segment lost 1 base and the J segment 5 bases; nucleotides outside the gene matches: 8. Germline CDR1 is SGHVS and CDR2 is FQNEAQ.